This T cell receptor beta chain was recovered during a study of shared clonotypes between healthy human individuals. The V and J ends lost 5 bases and 6 bases respectively, with 20 bases between them. CDR1 and CDR2 (germline): SGHVS, FQNEAQ. The CDR3 is 16 residues long. Using immunoSEQ multiplex PCR, the repertoire was profiled, and TCRdb retains in-frame clones only, with some absent. The sample records around 2.5 million clones, over 85% being singletons. The chain combines TRBV7-8 with TRBJ1-3; D perhaps matches TRBD1 (6 bases). This receptor was identified in a man aged 18-30 years in good health. Some clones in this sample may be carry-over from other donors' samples. The sequenced sample was naive CD4+ T cells from PBMCs. As to subset: CD45RA+ positively selected. CDR3 region: CASSPRGAGVENTIYF. In DNA, the CDR3 is TGTGCCAGCAGCCCCCGGGGGGCAGGGGTAGAAAACACCATATATTTT. The full variable domain, with the rest looked up from reference TRBV7-8 and TRBJ1-3, is GAGVSQSPRYKVAKRGQDVALRCDPISGHVSLFWYQQALGQGPEFLTYFQNEAQLDKSGLPSDRFFAERPEGSVSTLKIQRTQQEDSAVYLCASSPRGAGVENTIYFGEGSWLTVV.